This is a list of T cell receptor beta chains from one sample in a study of T-cell memory formation after mild COVID-19. TCRdb called the 5' RACE reads again in MiXCR, with one record for every CDR3 protein. The sample lists about half a million distinct CDR3 sequences; around a sixth were seen once. The sequenced sample consisted of PBMCs or a T cell subset sorted from them (not recorded which). The origin of the receptors is an adult woman who had mild COVID-19 (a few samples of this study predate the infection). Cell type and time point are not known. Each CDR3 is given with its conserved first and last residue. D genes are given only for firm matches. Size tells how often a clone was seen (once, few, many) or the class of an expanded clone, and some rows leave it out.

CDR3 DNA: TGTGCCAGCAGCTCGATCCGTAGCACAGATACGCAGTATTTT
CDR3 protein: CASSSIRSTDTQYF
clone size: NA
D gene: NA
J gene: TRBJ2-3
V gene: TRBV7-6

CDR3 DNA: TGCAGTGCCCGCCGAGGACCCTATCTCTCGGATGAGCAGTTCTTC
CDR3 protein: CSARRGPYLSDEQFF
clone size: NA
D gene: NA
J gene: TRBJ2-1
V gene: TRBV20-1

CDR3 DNA: TGTGCCAGCAGCTTGGACCTTTTGGGGTATGGCTACACCTTC
CDR3 protein: CASSLDLLGYGYTF
clone size: NA
D gene: NA
J gene: TRBJ1-2
V gene: TRBV5-4

CDR3 DNA: TGTGCCAGCAGCTTGGATCCGGGGCGGACCGGGGAGCTGTTTTTT
CDR3 protein: CASSLDPGRTGELFF
clone size: NA
D gene: NA
J gene: TRBJ2-2
V gene: TRBV5-5

CDR3 DNA: TGCAGTGCCACCACGGGTGCCCCTGAAGAGACCCAGTACTTC
CDR3 protein: CSATTGAPEETQYF
clone size: NA
D gene: NA
J gene: TRBJ2-5
V gene: TRBV20-1

CDR3 DNA: TGTGCCAGCAGTTTACAGGAAGGCTACGAGCAGTACTTC
CDR3 protein: CASSLQEGYEQYF
clone size: NA
D gene: NA
J gene: TRBJ2-7
V gene: TRBV28

CDR3 DNA: TGTGCCAGCAGCCCCCGGGACATCCTCATGAACACTGAAGCTTTCTTT
CDR3 protein: CASSPRDILMNTEAFF
clone size: few
D gene: NA
J gene: TRBJ1-1
V gene: TRBV27

CDR3 DNA: TGCAGTGCTCAGCGGGGGGGCCGGTTCGCAGATACGCAGTATTTT
CDR3 protein: CSAQRGGRFADTQYF
clone size: few
D gene: TRBD2
J gene: TRBJ2-3
V gene: TRBV20-1

CDR3 DNA: TGCGCCAGCAGCTTGTCAGGAGGTACCTACGAGCAGTACTTC
CDR3 protein: CASSLSGGTYEQYF
clone size: many
D gene: NA
J gene: TRBJ2-7
V gene: TRBV5-1

CDR3 DNA: TGCGCCAGCAGCCAGGGGGTTTTTGGGGATACGCAGTATTTT
CDR3 protein: CASSQGVFGDTQYF
clone size: once
D gene: TRBD1
J gene: TRBJ2-3
V gene: TRBV5-1